The 11 T cell receptor beta chains below come from one sample, sequenced in a study of blood T cell repertoires in COVID-19 (dated by TCRdb to 2020 to 2022). The library relied on the immunoSEQ multiplex PCR assay. TCRdb mirrors the immuneACCESS table, restricted to in-frame sequences. Some clones are absent from its copies; in checked studies, under half trace to an unresolved V gene, and the reason for the others is unknown. The sample records around 310,000 clones, around 87% of which are singletons. The top ten clonotypes cover around 1% of the sample. The sample consisted of peripheral blood. The receptor source for this set is a woman between 40 and 55 years old with COVID-19, enrolled during active disease.

The V call is TRBV12-3 or TRBV12-4, the J call TRBJ1-2; D gene uncertain. The CDR3 sequence is 12 residues long. Trimming took 1 base from V and 5 from J, leaving 5 bases between them. The CDR3: CASSLVRYGYTF. CDR3 nucleotide sequence: TGTGCCAGCAGTTTAGTCCGTTATGGCTACACCTTC.

This chain connects TRBV7-3 to TRBJ2-7; 8 bases match TRBD1. The CDR3 loop spans 15 amino acids. The germline V gene encodes CDR1 SGHTA and CDR2 FQGTGA. V shed 5 bases and J 9 bases; nucleotides not matched to a gene: 15. The CDR3 sequence: CASSPPRQGCCGQYF. The CDR3, as DNA: TGTGCCAGCAGCCCTCCGCGACAGGGGTGTTGTGGGCAGTACTTC.

The V and J genes are TRBV5-6 and TRBJ1-1, with D possibly matching TRBD1 (5 bases). Trimming removed 1 base from V and 6 bases from J, with 7 bases in between. The CDR3 sequence is 12 residues long. The germline V gene encodes CDR1 SGHDT and CDR2 YYEEEE. The CDR3 is CASSLSGPEAFF. The CDR3 region has the DNA TGTGCCAGCAGCTTGTCAGGGCCTGAAGCTTTCTTT.

This rearrangement joins TRBV5-1 to TRBJ1-3; D gene uncertain. Germline CDR1 and CDR2: SGHRS and YFSETQ. With 4 bases removed from V and 0 bases from J, the gap between germline ends came to 11 bases. The CDR3 extends over 15 amino acids. CDR3 in amino acids: CASSTQTPSGNTIYF. CDR3 nucleotides: TGCGCCAGCAGCACCCAAACACCCTCTGGAAACACCATATATTTT.

This CDR3 reads CASSLIRGASYEQYF. Here the CDR3 DNA reads TGTGCCAGCAGTTTAATCAGGGGGGCCTCCTACGAGCAGTACTTC. The chain uses TRBV28 and TRBJ2-7, with D perhaps matching TRBD1 (7 bases). The V gene's germline CDR1 is MDHEN and CDR2 SYDVKM. The CDR3 is 15 residues long. Trimming removed 2 bases at V and 0 bases at J, with 11 bases between.

The chain is built from TRBV11-2 and TRBJ2-7; 8 bases are a match to TRBD2. CDR1 and CDR2 (germline): SGHAT, FQNNGV. CDR3 length equals 17 residues. V lost 5 bases and J lost 5; bases outside the gene matches: 17. The CDR3 sequence: CASSPLGTGGVEDEQYF. In nucleotides, the CDR3 is TGTGCCAGCAGCCCTCTAGGGACGGGGGGGGTGGAGGACGAGCAGTACTTC.

J is TRBJ2-2 and V is TRBV7-9; no clear D. This CDR3 comprises 13 residues. Germline V CDR1 and CDR2: SEHNR, FQNEAQ (reference sequence). Trimming pared 3 bases from V and 3 bases from J, leaving 5 bases between. CDR3 DNA: TGTGCCAGCAGCTTGGGCGACACCGGGGAGCTGTTTTTT. Translation gives CASSLGDTGELFF.

The rearrangement uses TRBV18 and TRBJ1-1; 10 bases line up with TRBD1. Per the germline V gene, CDR1 is KGHSH and CDR2 is LQKENI. V lost 4 bases and J lost 5; bases outside the gene matches: 13. The CDR3 runs to 17 residues. CDR3 DNA: TGTGCCAGCTCACTACGACGGGACAGGGGCCAGGGGACTGAAGCTTTCTTT. Its protein is CASSLRRDRGQGTEAFF.

This clone was counted a single time. J is TRBJ1-2 and V is TRBV9; D not certain. This CDR3 is 13 amino acids long. Looked up from germline, CDR1 is SGDLS and CDR2 is YYNGEE. With 3 bases removed from V and 3 bases from J, the gap between germline ends came to 9 bases. CDR3: CASSDGAYYGYTF. Here the CDR3 DNA reads TGTGCCAGCAGCGATGGAGCGTACTATGGCTACACCTTC.

J is TRBJ1-2 and V is TRBV28; D ambiguous. Between the trimmed V and J ends, which lost 5 bases and 0 bases, there was a span of 10 bases. The CDR3 contains 14 residues. Germline V gene sequence: CDR1 MDHEN, CDR2 SYDVKM. CDR3 in amino acids: CASSPAGANYGYTF. Written as DNA, the CDR3 is TGTGCCAGCAGTCCCGCCGGGGCTAACTATGGCTACACCTTC.

This chain uses TRBV7-3 with TRBJ2-5; no definite D call. CDR1 is SGHTA and CDR2 is FQGTGA in the germline V gene. This CDR3 region has 15 residues. Trimming cost V 2 bases and J 4 bases, with 14 bases left between them. CDR3 nucleotide sequence: TGTGCCAGCAGCTTAGAAAACAGCCCGGTAGAGACCCAGTACTTC. This gives the protein CASSLENSPVETQYF.